This T cell receptor beta chain was observed in a study of cytomegalovirus exposure and HLA in healthy donors. The primer mix had 60 Vbeta and 13 Jbeta primers. Clones were sequenced by immunoSEQ multiplex PCR, and TCRdb holds only the in-frame ones, with some missing. The data hold approximately 190,000 clones, with roughly 12% observed a single time. This clone was counted only a few times. Its specificity is not known. The identical CDR3 is also encoded by other nucleotide sequences in the sample. Study findings and constraints: In a later analysis, a missense DCLRE1C variant was linked to TCR beta V- and J-gene trimming. Certain sequence variants were highly shared and formed a cluster, and this cluster was likely a sequencing artifact. Solely CMV serostatus was available to characterize immune exposure. Per published reports, the classifier diagnosed cytomegalovirus status with high specificity and sensitivity.

This sequence originates from a man aged 45 to 65 in good health and CMV-seropositive. The sequenced sample consisted of PBMCs.

The CDR3 coding sequence is TGTGCCAGCAGGGTGGACAGGGGACGCAATCAGCCCCAGCATTTT. Protein product: CASRVDRGRNQPQHF. The gene calls are TRBV2 and TRBJ1-5; TRBD1 matches at 9 bases. V shed 6 bases, J shed 2 bases, and the junction held 5 bases outside the gene matches. Germline CDR1 SNHLY, CDR2 FYNNEI. The length of the CDR3 is 15 residues.